This T cell receptor beta chain stems from a study of T-cell memory formation after mild COVID-19. Broader study findings: Second-wave clones that peaked on day 37 lacked confirmed SARS-CoV-2 specificity. CD4/CD8 balance held among clones contracting day 15 to 85, and later expanders leaned CD4+. Contracting clones localized mainly to CM and EM when CD4+ and mainly to EMRA when CD8+. Some clones that responded turned up in pre-infection memory, which suggests that cross-reactive memory joined in.

One entry per CDR3 protein, called by TCRdb with MiXCR from the 5' RACE reads. The data contain approximately 230,000 distinct CDR3 sequences, roughly 17% of them singletons. To note about this clonotype: Antigen unknown.

Germline V gene lookup returns CDR1 LGHNA and CDR2 YNFKEQ. Trimming left V 3 bases short and J 3 bases short, with 12 bases between. The CDR3 consists of 15 residues. The V call is TRBV4-2, the J call TRBJ2-1; D gene unclear. The clonotype originates from a man aged 18 to 30 who had mild COVID-19 (a few samples of this study predate the infection). Cell type and time point are not known. The sample was PBMCs or a T cell subset sorted from them (not recorded which). The DNA for the CDR3 is TGTGCCAGCAGCCAGGCCGGTGACGACTACAATGAGCAGTTCTTC. It codes for CASSQAGDDYNEQFF.